This T cell receptor beta chain stems from a study of regulatory T cells in long-lasting Graves disease. HTBI primers from iRepertoire and Arm-PCR of CDR3 regions yielded the TCR beta libraries. TCRdb re-called the multiplex PCR reads through MiXCR, storing one row per CDR3 protein. This sample has hundreds of thousands of distinct CDR3 sequences, with around 30% found just once. Only a few counts were recorded for this clonotype. Its antigen is as yet unknown. Study findings and constraints: Analysis covered peripheral blood alone, not thyroid tissue.

The germline V gene has CDR1 LNHDA and CDR2 SQIVND (reference sequence). Trimming took off 3 bases at V and 4 bases at J, with 12 bases between the two ends. There are 14 residues in the CDR3. Time point specified: persistent/refractory GD, antithyroid drugs over 5 years with positive TRAb. PBMC-derived RNA was used for the TCR library. By American Thyroid Association guidelines, Graves' disease was diagnosed in the cohort. Source: peripheral blood mononuclear cells (PBMCs), taken when the disease was refractory, from a patient treated with antithyroid drugs. This sequence joins TRBV19 and TRBJ1-1; no definite D call. This clonotype was sampled from a female donor with Graves disease. The CDR3 coding sequence is TGTGCCAGTAGTATGGCCGGGGTTTTCACTGAAGCTTTCTTT. It encodes CASSMAGVFTEAFF.